This T cell receptor beta chain is from a study of cytomegalovirus exposure and HLA in healthy donors (dated by TCRdb to the late 2010s). General notes on the study: According to an earlier analysis of 587 of the donors, 150 million to 200 million T cells yielded 120 million or so unique TCR beta sequences and roughly 280 Gb of sequence data. Approximately 300 gigabases of sequencing data and 75 million to 85 million unique TCR sequences made up an early release that covered roughly 670 HLA-typed donors. The genetic ancestry cluster associated with self-reported Caucasian donors included around four fifths of the 398 genotyped donors. The study was designed to test whether signatures of past pathogen exposure could be identified by cataloging public T cell receptors. The T cell repertoires of around 670 subjects were profiled by immunosequencing and related to cytomegalovirus serostatus. In addition to the first cohort of 650 to 800 subjects, a separate validation cohort of under 150 different subjects was used. The study combined high-throughput TCR immunosequencing, statistical association of individual TCRs with disease status, and machine learning to predict cytomegalovirus infection status. A later analysis re-examined previously published TCR beta repertoires from 610 or so donors and added high-resolution HLA genotyping to investigate patterns of TCR occurrence. The later analysis used no new phenotypic data to find candidate immune exposures, relying instead on TCR beta sequences and their occurrence across donors. An earlier analysis of around 540 of the donors applied high-throughput TCR beta sequencing to assess whether each TCR beta V gene segment acted as functional or pseudogenic. Alongside the repertoire data, information on donor age, sex, ethnicity and CMV serostatus was compiled. A later genetic analysis took genome-wide SNP genotypes for about three fifths of the roughly 700 donors and used that subset as a discovery cohort. All discovery cohort repertoires had been generated on a single sequencing platform. Both class I and class II loci were covered by HLA typing, at four-digit resolution. Typing coverage varied by locus: roughly 629-630 donors for A, B, C, DRB1 and DQB1; about 520 for DQA1; 606 for DPA1; 400 to 480 for DPB1. Several DR-DQ haplotypes were handled as single units for association and clustering, since linkage in the cohort was strong. Among roughly 400 genotyped donors of the cohort, an average of approximately 240,000 unique TCR beta nucleotide sequences was sequenced per donor, of which 15% to 20% were non-productive. Findings and caveats that apply to the study as a whole: The cohort was sequenced for TCR beta chains only, and without alpha or paired-chain data the features that could be detected were limited. Several of the top co-occurrence clusters appeared to be linked to parvovirus B19, influenza, CMV and Epstein-Barr virus, according to a later analysis. In a later genetic analysis, fewer N-insertions in productive TCRs were reported among donors in an Asian-associated ancestry cluster than the roughly 670-donor mean. Over 15 rarely observed V segments, including chromosome 9 orphons, were excluded from the earlier analysis of several hundred of the donors because counts were too low. A further reported finding was that TCR beta sequences accurately predicted the HLA-A and HLA-B alleles for most subjects in the first cohort. A cluster of highly shared sequence variants was judged likely to represent a technical artifact of the sequencing pipeline. Compared with equally common non-associated chains, HLA-associated TCR beta chains in a later analysis were more clonally expanded and had lower generation probabilities. Immune exposure information for the cohort was limited to CMV serostatus. Broadly in line with IMGT annotations, most TCR beta V segments showed up in productive rearrangements about 87% or about 30% of the time in an earlier analysis of 450 to 750 of the donors. In a later genetic analysis, a missense DCLRE1C variant was associated with V-gene and J-gene trimming of TCR beta chains, and the association was replicated in an independent cohort. The authors suggested that the approach could potentially be extended to other disease states and immunological phenotypes. HLA typing was unavailable for some donors at each locus, so association tests used only the typed subset. At a false discovery rate of 0.05, a later analysis linked some 18,000 TCR beta sequences to specific HLA alleles. In a later analysis, TCR association rates were found to vary across HLA loci, with the most associated TCRs seen for DRB1 alleles and the fewest for HLA-C alleles. Sequencing depth was assumed to be roughly uniform across donors in the presence/absence analyses, though that assumption may not hold. While some public TCRs were present in many individuals, most TCR sequences turned up only very rarely across donors. Some IMGT-functional V segments, including TRBV6-2 and TRBV6-3, could not be told apart with the 87-base-pair reads, so those segments were excluded. The study gave a list of about 150 TCR beta chains associated with cytomegalovirus. The classifier was reported to diagnose cytomegalovirus status with high specificity and sensitivity in both the original cohort and the validation cohort. In a later analysis, most CMV-associated TCR beta chains were found to appear HLA-restricted, with HLA associations seemingly driven largely by CMV exposure. Three of the identified cytomegalovirus-associated TCR beta chains were confirmed in vitro to be specific for cytomegalovirus antigens. Linkage disequilibrium might explain the correlated functional status among segregating V segments, but an unknown experimental factor could not be excluded. Strong co-occurrence of HLA alleles, especially DR and DQ, made assigning TCR associations to individual alleles difficult.

CDR1 and CDR2 are drawn from the germline V gene: SQVTM, ANQGSEA. V is clipped by 3 bases and J by 11 bases, and the sequence between their germline boundaries is 18 bases long. Inclusive of the bounding cysteine and phenylalanine, the CDR3 is 13 residues long. Of the read, only the CDR3 DNA is kept; its 39 bases are in frame from base 1. The cohort comprised 550 to 700 healthy bone marrow donors. At the time of sampling, every cohort member was nominally healthy, though immune exposures that went unrecorded were likely present. The donor tested CMV seronegative and was one of the 352 seronegative cohort members. A peripheral blood sample was collected from each donor, and TCR beta sequencing was performed on peripheral blood mononuclear cells. The Qiagen DNeasy Blood Extraction Kit was used to extract genomic DNA from the blood cell samples. Library preparation employed the immunoSEQ multiplex PCR assay. A mixture of 60 forward primers for TCR Vbeta segments and 13 reverse primers for TCR Jbeta segments was used in the multiplex PCR. Amplification of the CDR3 region of rearranged TCR beta genes was performed with a multiplex PCR assay on genomic DNA. The Illumina HiSeq System was used to sequence the amplified TCR beta libraries as 87-base-pair reads. Per the source publication's procedure: Across the 700 or so repertoires, a later analysis counted tens of millions of unique TCR beta chains, roughly 11 million of which were shared by at least two donors. To remove PCR and sequencing errors, raw reads were error-corrected and collapsed into unique sequences using a nearest-neighbor algorithm that merged closely related sequences. To assign V, D and J gene segments, CDR3 sequences were aligned to IMGT reference sequences. For a sequence to be retained, a match of at least six nucleotides was required to both a V gene segment and a J gene segment. Rearrangements were called productive when the CDR3 lacked stop codons and stayed in frame with V and J; all others were non-productive. Following IMGT convention, CDR3 was defined as the stretch from the second conserved V-encoded cysteine to the conserved J-encoded phenylalanine. The earlier analysis of some 580 of the donors excluded any sequence lacking an unambiguous match to a single V gene segment. In an earlier analysis of approximately 560 of the donors, a V segment was called functional when productive rearrangements were above 56.7%, and segregating when the standard deviation between donors exceeded 5%. To diagnose cytomegalovirus status from the catalog of TCR beta chain sequences, a statistical classification framework was built. V and J gene assignment, in a later analysis, came from comparing TCR nucleotide sequences with IMGT/GENE-DB human TR gene sequences. In a later analysis, CDR3 sequences and most-parsimonious VDJ recombination scenarios were assigned using the TCRdist pipeline. In a later analysis, each TCR beta chain was defined by its CDR3 amino acid sequence together with its V-gene family, and reads lacking a unique V-gene family were excluded. To address suspected cross-contamination and a sequencing artifact, a later analysis removed 592 highly shared, low-generation-probability nucleotide sequences. A later analysis calculated a clonal expansion index for each public chain from normalized within-repertoire ranks of inferred template counts. In a later analysis, generation probabilities were computed with a VDJ recombination model fitted to out-of-frame rearrangements, and the resulting probabilities were checked against IGoR. Hypergeometric tests were used in a later analysis to score TCR-TCR, TCR-HLA and TCR-CMV co-occurrence, with a repertoire-size bias correction applied to the TCR pairs. A later analysis estimated false discovery rates by permuting HLA or CMV assignments 20 times. A later analysis grouped co-occurring TCRs with DBSCAN, adding TCRdist sequence similarity when clustering within HLA-allele-positive subsets. For co-occurrence clustering, repertoires with fewer than 30,000 or more than 120,000 public chains were excluded, along with roughly five repertoires with anomalous nucleotide sharing. Imported from immuneACCESS, the table was reduced by TCRdb to in-frame sequences with V and J called. These copies leave out some clones; in studies compared against another copy, an unresolved V gene accounts for under half, and the cause of the remainder is not known. That table is the source of V, J and clone size, and D and trimming were worked out from the DNA. Recorded for this sample are some 190,000 clones; 80% of them occurred a single time. The biggest ten clones account for 1.5% to 2% of the sample.

This clone is a singleton in its sample. Its antigen is unknown. No base quality values were provided; no much bigger clone lies one nucleotide off. The receptor chain draws on TRBV29-1 and TRBJ2-3; matching of 6 bases hints at TRBD2 as the D gene. Sequencing was carried out using PBMCs. The origin of this receptor is a woman aged 25 to 39 in good health and CMV-seronegative. The CDR3 region reads CSVDPSAGTLQYF. The nucleotide sequence reads as follows: TGCAGCGTTGATCCCTCCGCCGGGACTCTGCAGTATTTT.